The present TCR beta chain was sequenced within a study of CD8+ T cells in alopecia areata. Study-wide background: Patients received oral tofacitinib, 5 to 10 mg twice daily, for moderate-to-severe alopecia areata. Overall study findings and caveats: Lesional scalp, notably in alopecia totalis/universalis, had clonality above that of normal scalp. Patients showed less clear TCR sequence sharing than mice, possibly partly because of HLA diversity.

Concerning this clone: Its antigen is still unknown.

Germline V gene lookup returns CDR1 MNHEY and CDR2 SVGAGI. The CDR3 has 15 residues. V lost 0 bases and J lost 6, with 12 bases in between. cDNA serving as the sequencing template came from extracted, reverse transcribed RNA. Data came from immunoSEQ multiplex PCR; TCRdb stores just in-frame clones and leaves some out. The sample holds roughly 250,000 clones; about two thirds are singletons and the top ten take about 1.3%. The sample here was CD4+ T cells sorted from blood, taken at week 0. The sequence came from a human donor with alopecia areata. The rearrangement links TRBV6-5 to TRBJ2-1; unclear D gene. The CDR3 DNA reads TGTGCCAGCAGTTACTCAAGAGTCCTAAGCAATGAGCAGTTCTTC. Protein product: CASSYSRVLSNEQFF.